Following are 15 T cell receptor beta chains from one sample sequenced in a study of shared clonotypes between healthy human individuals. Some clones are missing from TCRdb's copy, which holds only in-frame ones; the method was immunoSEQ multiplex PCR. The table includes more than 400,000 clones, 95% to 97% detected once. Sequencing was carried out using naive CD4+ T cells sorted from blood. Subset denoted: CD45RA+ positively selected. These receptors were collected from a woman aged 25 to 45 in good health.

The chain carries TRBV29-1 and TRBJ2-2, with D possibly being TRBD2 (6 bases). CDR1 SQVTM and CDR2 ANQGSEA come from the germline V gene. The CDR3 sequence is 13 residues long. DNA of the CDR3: TGCAGTTTCTTTAGCGGAAAAACCGGGGAGCTGTTTTTT. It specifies CSFFSGKTGELFF.

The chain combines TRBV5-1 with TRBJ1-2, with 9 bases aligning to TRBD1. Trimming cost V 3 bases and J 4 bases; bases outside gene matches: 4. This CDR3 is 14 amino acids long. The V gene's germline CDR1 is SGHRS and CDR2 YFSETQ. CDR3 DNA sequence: TGCGCCAGCAGCTCCGGACAGGGGAGCTATGGCTACACCTTC. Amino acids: CASSSGQGSYGYTF.

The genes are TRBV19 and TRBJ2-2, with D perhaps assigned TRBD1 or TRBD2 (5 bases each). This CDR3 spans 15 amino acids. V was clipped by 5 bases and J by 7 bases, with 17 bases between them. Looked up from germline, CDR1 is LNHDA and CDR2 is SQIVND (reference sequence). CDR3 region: CASSLGTTGDGELFF. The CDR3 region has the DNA TGTGCCAGTAGTCTTGGGACGACTGGGGACGGGGAGCTGTTTTTT.

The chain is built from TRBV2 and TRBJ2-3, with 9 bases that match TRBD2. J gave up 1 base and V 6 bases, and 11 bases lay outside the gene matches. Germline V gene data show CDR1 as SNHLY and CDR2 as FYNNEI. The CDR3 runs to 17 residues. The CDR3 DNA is TGTGCCAGCAGCGACCGTAGCGGGAGAGGAGGCACAGATACGCAGTATTTT. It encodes CASSDRSGRGGTDTQYF. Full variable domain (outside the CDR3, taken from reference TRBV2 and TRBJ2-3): EPEVTQTPSHQVTQMGQEVILRCVPISNHLYFYWYRQILGQKVEFLVSFYNNEISEKSEIFDDQFSVERPDGSNFTLKIRSTKLEDSAMYFCASSDRSGRGGTDTQYFGPGTRLTVL.

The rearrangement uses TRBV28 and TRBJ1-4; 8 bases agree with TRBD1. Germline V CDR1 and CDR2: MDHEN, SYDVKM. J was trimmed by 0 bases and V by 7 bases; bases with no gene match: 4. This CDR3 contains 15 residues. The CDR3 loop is CASTGGAATNEKLFF. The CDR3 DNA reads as TGTGCCAGCACAGGGGGCGCGGCAACTAATGAAAAACTGTTTTTT.

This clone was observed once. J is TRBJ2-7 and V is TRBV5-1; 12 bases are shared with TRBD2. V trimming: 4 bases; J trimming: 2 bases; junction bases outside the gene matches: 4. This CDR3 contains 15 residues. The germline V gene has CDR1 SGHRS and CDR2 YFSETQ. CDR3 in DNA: TGCGCCAGCAGCGGGACTAGCGGGCCACCCTACGAGCAGTACTTC. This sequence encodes CASSGTSGPPYEQYF.

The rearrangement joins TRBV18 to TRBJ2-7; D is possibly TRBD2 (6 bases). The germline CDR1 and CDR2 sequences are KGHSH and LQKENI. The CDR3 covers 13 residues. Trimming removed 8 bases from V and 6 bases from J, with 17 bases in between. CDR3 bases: TGTGCCAGCCGCGAGACTAGTCAAGGCGAGCAGTACTTC. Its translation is CASRETSQGEQYF. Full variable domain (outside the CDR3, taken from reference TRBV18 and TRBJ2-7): NAGVMQNPRHLVRRRGQEARLRCSPMKGHSHVYWYRQLPEEGLKFMVYLQKENIIDESGMPKERFSAEFPKEGPSILRIQQVVRGDSAAYFCASRETSQGEQYFGPGTRLTVT.

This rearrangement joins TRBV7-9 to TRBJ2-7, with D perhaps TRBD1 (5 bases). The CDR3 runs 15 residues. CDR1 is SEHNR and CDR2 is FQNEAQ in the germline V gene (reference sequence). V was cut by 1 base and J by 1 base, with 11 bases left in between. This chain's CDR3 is CASSLGAGWSYEQYF. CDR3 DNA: TGTGCCAGCAGCTTAGGGGCAGGGTGGTCCTACGAGCAGTACTTC.

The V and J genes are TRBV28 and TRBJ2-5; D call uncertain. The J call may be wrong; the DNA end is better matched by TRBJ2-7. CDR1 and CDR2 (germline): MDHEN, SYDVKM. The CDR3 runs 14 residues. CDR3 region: CASRPRNSSYEQYF. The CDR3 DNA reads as TGTGCCAGCAGACCGCGGAACAGCTCCTACGAGCAGTACTTC.

The CDR3 spells CASSLPPGQGETGELFF. CDR3 coding DNA: TGTGCCAGCAGCTTACCCCCGGGACAGGGGGAGACCGGGGAGCTGTTTTTT. The chain combines TRBV7-9 with TRBJ2-2, with 11 bases aligning to TRBD1. CDR1 SEHNR and CDR2 FQNEAQ come from the germline V gene (reference sequence). After removal of 2 bases from V and 5 bases from J, the junction contained 7 bases not matched to a gene. The CDR3 length is 17 residues.

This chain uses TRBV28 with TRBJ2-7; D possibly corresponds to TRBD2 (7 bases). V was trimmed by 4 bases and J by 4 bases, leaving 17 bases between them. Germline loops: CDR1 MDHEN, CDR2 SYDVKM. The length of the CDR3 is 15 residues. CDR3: CASSSLAEGGYEQYF. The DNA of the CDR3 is TGTGCCAGCAGTTCCCTAGCGGAGGGGGGGTACGAGCAGTACTTC.

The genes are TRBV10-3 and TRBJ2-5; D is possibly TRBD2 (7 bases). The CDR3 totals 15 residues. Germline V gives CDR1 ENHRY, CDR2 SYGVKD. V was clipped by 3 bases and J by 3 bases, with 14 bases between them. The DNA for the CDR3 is TGTGCCATCAGTGACGCGGGGGCAGCGAAAGAGACCCAGTACTTC. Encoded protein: CAISDAGAAKETQYF.

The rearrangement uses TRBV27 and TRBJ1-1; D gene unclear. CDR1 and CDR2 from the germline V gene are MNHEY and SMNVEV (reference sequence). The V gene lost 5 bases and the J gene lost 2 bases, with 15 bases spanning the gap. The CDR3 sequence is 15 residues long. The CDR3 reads CASSALSILNTEAFF. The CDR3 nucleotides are TGTGCCAGCAGTGCATTGTCTATTTTAAACACTGAAGCTTTCTTT.

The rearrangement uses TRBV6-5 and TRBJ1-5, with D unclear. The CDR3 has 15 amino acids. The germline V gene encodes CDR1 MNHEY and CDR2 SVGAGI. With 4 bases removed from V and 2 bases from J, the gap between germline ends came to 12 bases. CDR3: CASSSYGGGNQPQHF. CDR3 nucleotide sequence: TGTGCCAGCAGTTCGTACGGTGGAGGCAATCAGCCCCAGCATTTT.

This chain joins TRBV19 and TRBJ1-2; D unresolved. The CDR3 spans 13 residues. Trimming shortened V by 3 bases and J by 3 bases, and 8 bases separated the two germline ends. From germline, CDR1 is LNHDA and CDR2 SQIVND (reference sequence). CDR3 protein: CASSISPHYGYTF. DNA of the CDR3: TGTGCCAGTAGTATCTCCCCGCACTATGGCTACACCTTC.